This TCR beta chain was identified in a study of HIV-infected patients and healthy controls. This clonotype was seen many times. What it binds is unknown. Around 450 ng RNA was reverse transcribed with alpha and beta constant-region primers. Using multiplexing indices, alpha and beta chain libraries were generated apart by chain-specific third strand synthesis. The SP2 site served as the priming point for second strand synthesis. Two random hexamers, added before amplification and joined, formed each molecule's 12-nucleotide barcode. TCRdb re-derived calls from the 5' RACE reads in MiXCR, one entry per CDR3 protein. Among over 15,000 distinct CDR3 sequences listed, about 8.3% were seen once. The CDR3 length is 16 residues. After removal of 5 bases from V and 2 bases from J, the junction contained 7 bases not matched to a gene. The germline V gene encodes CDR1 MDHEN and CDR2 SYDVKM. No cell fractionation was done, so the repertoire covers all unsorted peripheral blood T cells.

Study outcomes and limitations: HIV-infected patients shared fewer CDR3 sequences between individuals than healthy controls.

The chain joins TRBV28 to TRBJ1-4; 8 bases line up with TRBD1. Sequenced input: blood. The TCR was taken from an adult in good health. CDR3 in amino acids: CASSQTSGGTNEKLFF. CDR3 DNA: TGTGCCAGCAGTCAAACCTCAGGGGGCACTAATGAAAAACTGTTTTTT.